The source of this T cell receptor beta chain is a study of cytomegalovirus exposure and HLA in healthy donors. The study ran its PCR with 60 Vbeta and 13 Jbeta primers. Only in-frame clones appear in the TCRdb table, and some are missing; sequencing was by immunoSEQ multiplex PCR. The profile covers around 200,000 clones, with about 80% appearing a single time and about 0.7% taken by the ten largest. Germline V gene data show CDR1 as SGHRS and CDR2 as YFSETQ. This CDR3 is 18 amino acids long. V dropped 4 bases and J dropped 3; count of bases not matched to a gene: 16. This chain connects TRBV5-1 to TRBJ2-7; TRBD1 matches at 10 bases. The sample taken for sequencing was PBMCs. This TCR came from a boy aged 5 to 17 in good health and CMV-seronegative. The CDR3 region is CASSRELTTRTGGYEQYF. The CDR3 coding sequence is TGCGCCAGCAGCCGCGAACTAACCACTAGGACAGGGGGCTACGAGCAGTACTTC.